These 28 T cell receptor beta chains came from one sample sequenced in a study of cytomegalovirus exposure and HLA in healthy donors. 60 Vbeta and 13 Jbeta primers were used in PCR. Clones were read by immunoSEQ multiplex PCR, and TCRdb kept only the in-frame ones, dropping some. The sample includes 150,000 or so clones, about 73% of them seen just once. Sequencing used PBMCs. Receptors originate from a woman in her forties in good health and CMV-seronegative.

This sequence joins TRBV29-1 and TRBJ2-6, with a weak D call TRBD1 (6 bases). This CDR3 comprises 14 residues. Trimming cost V 4 bases and J 2 bases, with 9 bases left between them. CDR1 SQVTM and CDR2 ANQGSEA come from the germline V gene. CDR3 DNA sequence: TGCAGCGTTGCCTGGGACACTGGGGCCAACGTCCTGACTTTC. It codes for CSVAWDTGANVLTF.

This clone has more than one count but fewer than ten. J is TRBJ2-7 and V is TRBV27; 7 bases are shared with TRBD1. This CDR3 region has 16 residues. The V gene's germline CDR1 is MNHEY and CDR2 SMNVEV (reference sequence). Losses at the gene ends were 2 bases for V and 3 bases for J; bases not matched to a gene: 10. The CDR3 protein is CASSLAPRTGHYEQYF. The CDR3 DNA is TGTGCCAGCAGTTTAGCCCCCCGGACAGGCCACTACGAGCAGTACTTC.

The chain combines TRBV5-1 with TRBJ2-2, with D uncertain. Germline V gene sequence: CDR1 SGHRS, CDR2 YFSETQ. Trimming pared 1 base from V and 1 base from J, leaving 8 bases between. This CDR3 comprises 15 residues. CDR3 nucleotide sequence: TGCGCCAGCAGCTTGCTGGCAGTGAACACCGGGGAGCTGTTTTTT. It specifies CASSLLAVNTGELFF.

This clone was picked up a small number of times. The V and J genes are TRBV2 and TRBJ1-4; 7 bases match TRBD1. CDR1 SNHLY and CDR2 FYNNEI come from the germline V gene. The CDR3 is 14 amino acids. The ends lost 6 bases at V and 5 bases at J; junction bases unmatched: 6. In DNA, the CDR3 is TGTGCCAGCAGACCGGGACAGCTCAATGAAAAACTGTTTTTT. Residues: CASRPGQLNEKLFF.

The genes are TRBV29-1 and TRBJ1-1, with D possibly TRBD1 on 6 matching bases. Germline loops: CDR1 SQVTM, CDR2 ANQGSEA. Trimming cost V 7 bases and J 11 bases, with 23 bases left between them. The CDR3 sequence is 13 residues long. For the CDR3, the DNA is TGCAGCGGGAGAGGGGGTAGGGCTTACCGGGCTTTCTTT. As protein: CSGRGGRAYRAFF.

In this sample, this clone turned up a few times. The genes are TRBV5-4 and TRBJ2-1; perhaps TRBD1 as D (6 bases). CDR1 is SGHNT, CDR2 YYREEE, per germline (reference sequence). V was cut by 4 bases and J by 0 bases, with 11 bases left in between. The CDR3 loop spans 15 amino acids. The CDR3, as DNA: TGTGCCAGCAGCATAACAGGGAGCTCCTACAATGAGCAGTTCTTC. Translating gives CASSITGSSYNEQFF.

This chain joins TRBV6-1 and TRBJ1-4; D is unclear. The CDR3 spans 14 residues. Germline V CDR1 and CDR2: MNHNS, SASEGT. V was shortened by 10 bases and J by 7 bases, with 19 bases between the two germline ends. DNA for the CDR3: TGTGCCACCACTGTGCAGGATACCCCTGAAAAACTGTTTTTT. Its translation is CATTVQDTPEKLFF.

This chain connects TRBV9 to TRBJ2-4, with D possibly TRBD1 on 6 matching bases. This CDR3 is 15 amino acids long. V lost 0 bases and J 8 bases, leaving 15 bases between the germline ends. Germline V gene lookup returns CDR1 SGDLS and CDR2 YYNGEE. The CDR3 spells CASSVGAGGRDIQYF. In DNA, the CDR3 is TGTGCCAGCAGCGTAGGGGCTGGGGGCAGGGACATTCAGTACTTC.

There are a few counts of this clone. This chain connects TRBV7-9 to TRBJ1-1; D gene ambiguous. Germline CDR1 and CDR2: SEHNR and FQNEAQ (reference sequence). CDR3 size: 15 residues. V gave up 1 base and J gave up 0 bases, with 9 bases separating them. DNA of the CDR3: TGTGCCAGCAGCTTAGGGGGAGCTCTGAACACTGAAGCTTTCTTT. It encodes CASSLGGALNTEAFF.

The chain combines TRBV10-2 with TRBJ1-1; TRBD1 is a possible D gene (6 bases). Germline-derived CDR1 and CDR2 are WSHSY and SAAADI. V lost 2 bases to trimming and J lost 0 bases, with 10 bases between them. The CDR3 sequence is 15 residues long. As DNA, the CDR3 is TGCGCCAGCAGTGAGACAGGGTGGATGAACACTGAAGCTTTCTTT. Amino acids: CASSETGWMNTEAFF.

The chain carries TRBV27 and TRBJ1-1; possibly TRBD1 for D (6 bases). CDR3 length: 14 amino acids. The V and J ends lost 6 bases and 6 bases respectively, with 17 bases between them. Per the germline V gene, CDR1 is MNHEY and CDR2 is SMNVEV (reference sequence). CDR3 loop: CASSLWGPMAEAFF. The CDR3 DNA reads TGTGCCAGCAGCCTATGGGGGCCGATGGCTGAAGCTTTCTTT.

The chain is built from TRBV2 and TRBJ1-4; 11 nucleotides agree with TRBD1. The CDR3 spans 15 residues. Trimming took 7 bases from V and 5 from J; bases not matched to a gene: 6. Germline V gives CDR1 SNHLY, CDR2 FYNNEI. The CDR3, as DNA: TGTGCCAGCAACGGACAGGGGGCCTCCAATGAAAAACTGTTTTTT. Translating it yields CASNGQGASNEKLFF.

This clone has only a few counts. V usage is TRBV5-4 and J usage is TRBJ1-3; D gene unclear. CDR1 is SGHNT and CDR2 is YYREEE in the germline V gene (reference sequence). CDR3 length: 13 amino acids. Trimming shortened V by 4 bases and J by 3 bases, and 8 bases separated the two germline ends. DNA for the CDR3: TGTGCCAGCAGCAACAAGATTGGAAACACCATATATTTT. This translates into CASSNKIGNTIYF.

For this clone: At one boundary the junction diverges from the germline segment, which might be a read error. The genes are TRBV19 and TRBJ1-5, with 8 nucleotides matching TRBD1. Germline V CDR1 and CDR2: LNHDA, SQIVND (reference sequence). CDR3 length equals 14 residues. In DNA, the CDR3 is TGTGCCAGTAGTTTAGACAGGGGCCTAAGGACCCAGCATTTT. It encodes CASSLDRGLRTQHF.

This chain links TRBV6-6 with TRBJ2-4; a possible D gene is TRBD1 (6 bases). CDR3 length: 12 amino acids. CDR1 is MNHNY, CDR2 SVGAGI, per germline (reference sequence). Trimming removed 4 bases at V and 8 bases at J, with 9 bases between. CDR3 sequence (DNA): TGTGCCAGCAGTTCAGACAGGCACATTCAGTACTTC. It encodes CASSSDRHIQYF.

This chain links TRBV7-7 with TRBJ1-1; no clear D gene. The CDR3 contains 13 residues. Deletions cut 4 bases from V and 0 bases from J, with 6 bases between. CDR1 and CDR2 from the germline V gene are SSHAT and FNYEAQ (reference sequence). The CDR3 bases are TGTGCCAGCAGCTCTACCATGAACACTGAAGCTTTCTTT. It yields the protein CASSSTMNTEAFF. Drawing the rest from reference TRBV7-7 and TRBJ1-1, the complete variable domain is GAGVSQSPRYKVTKRGQDVTLRCDPISSHATLYWYQQALGQGPEFLTYFNYEAQPDKSGLPSDRFSAERPEGSISTLTIQRTEQRDSAMYRCASSSTMNTEAFFGQGTRLTVV.

The chain recombines TRBV29-1 with TRBJ2-2, with a weak D call TRBD1 (5 bases). Trimming stripped 4 bases from V and 1 base from J, with 10 bases between. The CDR3 runs to 14 residues. CDR1 SQVTM and CDR2 ANQGSEA come from the germline V gene. CDR3 amino acids: CSVAWGMNTGELFF. CDR3 nucleotides: TGCAGCGTTGCCTGGGGCATGAACACCGGGGAGCTGTTTTTT.

The genes are TRBV18 and TRBJ2-5; D remains ambiguous. V lost 4 bases and J 4 bases, leaving 16 bases between the germline ends. This CDR3 is 15 amino acids long. Per germline, CDR1 KGHSH and CDR2 LQKENI. CDR3 in amino acids: CASSLTNMVAETQYF. CDR3 coding DNA: TGTGCCAGCTCACTAACCAACATGGTGGCAGAGACCCAGTACTTC.

The chain employs TRBV7-3 and TRBJ1-1; 9 nucleotides align to TRBD1. V was clipped by 5 bases and J by 10 bases; unmatched bases: 11. Germline CDR1 is SGHTA and CDR2 is FQGTGA. CDR3 length equals 14 residues. The CDR3, as DNA: TGTGCCAGCAGCACCCCGGGACAGGGAATGCGAGCTTTCTTT. Translation: CASSTPGQGMRAFF.

The CDR3 here is CASSSSGALQRDQYF. The CDR3 DNA follows: TGTGCCAGCAGTTCTAGCGGGGCTCTTCAAAGGGATCAGTACTTC. The rearrangement uses TRBV28 and TRBJ2-4, with 9 nucleotides matching TRBD2. V lost 4 bases and J lost 12; bases outside the gene matches: 13. Germline lookup yields CDR1 MDHEN and CDR2 SYDVKM. The CDR3 has 15 amino acids.

This clone was recorded once. The chain is built from TRBV28 and TRBJ1-5; 8 nucleotides match TRBD1. From germline, CDR1 is MDHEN and CDR2 SYDVKM. The CDR3 length is 13 residues. The V and J ends lost 7 bases and 6 bases, in that order; junction bases with no gene match: 5. CDR3 DNA sequence: TGTGCCAGCAATACAGGGGGTCTTCAGCCCCAGCATTTT. It is translated as CASNTGGLQPQHF.

The rearrangement uses TRBV7-7 and TRBJ1-1; D not certain. The CDR3 spans 17 residues. CDR1 SSHAT and CDR2 FNYEAQ come from the germline V gene (reference sequence). Trimming cost V 3 bases and J 0 bases, with 17 bases left between them. The CDR3 loop reads CASSLTRGQPLNTEAFF. CDR3 sequence (DNA): TGTGCCAGCAGCTTGACTCGAGGTCAGCCTTTGAACACTGAAGCTTTCTTT. Based on the CDR3 plus reference TRBV7-7 and TRBJ1-1, the full variable domain is GAGVSQSPRYKVTKRGQDVTLRCDPISSHATLYWYQQALGQGPEFLTYFNYEAQPDKSGLPSDRFSAERPEGSISTLTIQRTEQRDSAMYRCASSLTRGQPLNTEAFFGQGTRLTVV.

V is TRBV10-3 and J is TRBJ2-3, with 7 bases fitting TRBD2. The CDR3 totals 14 residues. Germline trimming cut 8 bases from V and 0 bases from J; bases unmatched to any gene: 5. Germline loops: CDR1 ENHRY, CDR2 SYGVKD. CDR3 nucleotides: TGTGCCATCTGGGGGGGGGATAGCACAGATACGCAGTATTTT. This translates into CAIWGGDSTDTQYF.

This clone was found once. The chain has TRBV7-7 and TRBJ1-2; D is possibly TRBD1 (6 bases). The ends were cut back, 5 bases at V and 7 bases at J, with 11 bases in the middle. Germline CDR1 and CDR2: SSHAT and FNYEAQ (reference sequence). The CDR3 sequence is 12 residues long. The CDR3 sequence is CASSITGFGYTF. The CDR3 DNA sequence: TGTGCCAGCAGCATTACAGGGTTTGGCTACACCTTC. The entire variable domain, with the rest obtained from reference TRBV7-7 and TRBJ1-2, is as follows: GAGVSQSPRYKVTKRGQDVTLRCDPISSHATLYWYQQALGQGPEFLTYFNYEAQPDKSGLPSDRFSAERPEGSISTLTIQRTEQRDSAMYRCASSITGFGYTFGSGTRLTVV.

This clone was counted only a few times. The V and J genes are TRBV10-2 and TRBJ1-5; D is perhaps TRBD1 (5 bases). The CDR3 has 14 amino acids. CDR1 and CDR2 from the germline V gene are WSHSY and SAAADI. With 4 bases removed from V and 9 bases from J, the gap between germline ends came to 16 bases. CDR3 residues: CASSGQDQRGPQHF. Written as DNA, the CDR3 is TGCGCCAGCAGTGGGCAGGACCAAAGGGGGCCCCAGCATTTT.

CDR3 residues: CASRFVLSADTQYF. The CDR3 DNA sequence: TGTGCCAGCAGGTTCGTCCTTTCAGCAGATACGCAGTATTTT. V usage is TRBV2 and J usage is TRBJ2-3, with D unclear. This CDR3 has 14 amino acids. The V end lost 6 bases, the J end lost 4 bases, and 14 bases lay between the germline ends. In germline, CDR1 is SNHLY, CDR2 FYNNEI. The variable domain in full, with the rest retrieved from reference TRBV2 and TRBJ2-3, is EPEVTQTPSHQVTQMGQEVILRCVPISNHLYFYWYRQILGQKVEFLVSFYNNEISEKSEIFDDQFSVERPDGSNFTLKIRSTKLEDSAMYFCASRFVLSADTQYFGPGTRLTVL.

V usage is TRBV4-1 and J usage is TRBJ1-6; weak D call: TRBD1 (5 bases). Germline CDR1 reads MGHRA; CDR2 reads YSYEKL. V gave up 3 bases and J gave up 5 bases, with 14 bases separating them. This CDR3 is built from 16 residues. CDR3 DNA sequence: TGCGCCAGCAGCCACGCACGGGGGAGAAATAATTCACCCCTCCACTTT. Protein product: CASSHARGRNNSPLHF.

In DNA form, the CDR3 reads TGCGCCAGCAGCGGTGTGGGGGCGCAGGGCTATGGCTACACCTTC. Amino acid sequence: CASSGVGAQGYGYTF. The rearrangement links TRBV5-1 to TRBJ1-2; perhaps TRBD1 as D (6 bases). CDR1 and CDR2 from the germline V gene are SGHRS and YFSETQ. The CDR3 covers 15 residues. V shed 4 bases and J shed 4 bases, with 17 bases lying between them.